Listed here are 26 T cell receptor beta chains from one sample, sequenced in a study of regulatory T cells in long-lasting Graves disease. TCR beta libraries were built with iRepertoire HTBI primers and Arm-PCR of CDR3 regions. TCRdb reprocessed the multiplex PCR reads via MiXCR and lists one record per CDR3 protein. The profile shows about 350,000 distinct CDR3 sequences, around 16% of them singletons. As for time point: newly diagnosed GD, antithyroid drugs for less than 3 months. The TCR library was prepared using RNA isolated from PBMCs. These records were also assigned to another study, of T cells in Graves' hyperthyroidism and ophthalmopathy.

The sample consisted of peripheral blood mononuclear cells (PBMCs), taken at new diagnosis, from a patient treated with antithyroid drugs. The receptor source for this set is a woman aged 18-29 years with Graves disease.

This clonotype was recorded at least ten times. This rearrangement joins TRBV20-1 to TRBJ2-1; D gene unclear. Trimming removed 3 bases from V and 8 bases from J, with 8 bases in between. The CDR3 runs 11 residues. Looked up from germline, CDR1 is DFQATT and CDR2 is SNEGSKA (reference sequence). The DNA for the CDR3 is TGCAGTGCTAGCCCCCTCCATGAGCAGTTCTTC. Protein sequence: CSASPLHEQFF.

This sequence joins TRBV29-1 and TRBJ2-5; perhaps D is TRBD1 or TRBD2 (5 bases each). Trimming took 4 bases from V and 5 from J, leaving 14 bases between them. Germline-derived CDR1 and CDR2 are SQVTM and ANQGSEA. This CDR3 is 13 amino acids long. The CDR3 here is CSVGGEGRETQYF. Here the CDR3 DNA reads TGCAGCGTTGGGGGCGAGGGTCGGGAGACCCAGTACTTC. Complete variable domain (other parts from reference TRBV29-1 and TRBJ2-5): SAVISQKPSRDICQRGTSLTIQCQVDSQVTMMFWYRQQPGQSLTLIATANQGSEATYESGFVIDKFPISRPNLTFSTLTVSNMSPEDSSIYLCSVGGEGRETQYFGPGTRLLVL.

The sample holds many counts of this clonotype. The rearrangement joins TRBV3-1 to TRBJ2-7, with D possibly matching TRBD1 (6 bases). V gave up 4 bases and J gave up 0 bases, with 10 bases separating them. The CDR3 is 14 amino acids. The germline V gene encodes CDR1 LGHDT and CDR2 YNNKEL (reference sequence). The CDR3 loop is CASSRTAFSYEQYF. The CDR3 coding sequence is TGTGCCAGCAGCCGGACAGCTTTCTCCTACGAGCAGTACTTC.

This clonotype appeared a few times. The chain combines TRBV20-1 with TRBJ2-7, with D unresolved. V was trimmed by 6 bases and J by 5 bases, leaving 23 bases between them. The CDR3 is made up of 15 amino acids. Germline CDR1 reads DFQATT; CDR2 reads SNEGSKA (reference sequence). The CDR3 DNA reads TGCAGTGCCCCCGACCCCCGCGGTGTAGGGAACGAGCAGTACTTC. Translating it yields CSAPDPRGVGNEQYF.

This clonotype has a count of ten or more. The chain employs TRBV28 and TRBJ2-7, with D perhaps matching TRBD1 (5 bases). The V and J ends lost 7 bases and 1 base respectively, with 14 bases between them. Germline V gene data show CDR1 as MDHEN and CDR2 as SYDVKM. This CDR3 contains 14 residues. The CDR3 sequence: CASTETGSSYEQYF. The CDR3 DNA reads as TGTGCCAGCACCGAAACAGGTTCGTCCTACGAGCAGTACTTC.

The gene calls are TRBV28 and TRBJ1-1; D is unclear. The germline gives CDR1 MDHEN, CDR2 SYDVKM. The CDR3 totals 10 residues. Trimming cost V 7 bases and J 6 bases, with 6 bases left between them. CDR3 sequence (DNA): TGTGCCAGCACGGGCTCTGAAGCTTTCTTT. Its protein is CASTGSEAFF.

Points on this clonotype: A far larger clone is off by one base, so a read error is likely. The chain recombines TRBV11-1 with TRBJ2-6; D might be TRBD2 (6 bases). Germline values: CDR1 SGHAT, CDR2 FQDESV (reference sequence). The CDR3 covers 17 residues. The CDR3 region has the DNA TGTGCCAGCAGCCTCCTGGGGAGGTCCTCTGGGGCCAACGTCCCGACTTTC. It specifies CASSLLGRSSGANVPTF. Full variable domain (missing parts from reference TRBV11-1 and TRBJ2-6): EAEVAQSPRYKITEKSQAVAFWCDPISGHATLYWYRQILGQGPELLVQFQDESVVDDSQLPKDRFSAERLKGVDSTLKIQPAELGDSAMYLCASSLLGRSSGANVPTFGAGSRLTVL.

This clonotype showed up many times. The genes are TRBV20-1 and TRBJ1-5; no clear D. The CDR3 length is 13 residues. Trimming shortened V by 6 bases and J by 3 bases, and 12 bases separated the two germline ends. CDR1 and CDR2 from the germline V gene are DFQATT and SNEGSKA (reference sequence). The CDR3 nucleotides are TGCAGTGCGACGGGGAGGGACAATCAGCCCCAGCATTTT. This translates into CSATGRDNQPQHF.

The genes are TRBV20-1 and TRBJ2-7; 9 bases align to TRBD2. Trimming removed 3 bases from V and 1 base from J; junction bases left unmatched: 1. This CDR3 has 13 residues. Per germline, CDR1 DFQATT and CDR2 SNEGSKA (reference sequence). The CDR3 DNA follows: TGCAGTGCTAGTAGCGGGGGTTCCTACGAGCAGTACTTC. Protein: CSASSGGSYEQYF.

This clonotype showed up many times. The chain couples TRBV30 to TRBJ2-2; no firm D call. Germline V gene lookup returns CDR1 GTSNPN and CDR2 SVGIG (reference sequence). The CDR3 length is 13 residues. Trimming removed 0 bases at V and 6 bases at J, with 8 bases between. CDR3 in DNA: TGTGCCTGGAGTGTACGTGGCGCCGGGGAGCTGTTTTTT. Residues: CAWSVRGAGELFF. Looking up the rest from reference TRBV30 and TRBJ2-2 gives the full variable domain: SQTIHQWPATLVQPVGSPLSLECTVEGTSNPNLYWYRQAAGRGLQLLFYSVGIGQISSEVPQNLSASRPQDRQFILSSKKLLLSDSGFYLCAWSVRGAGELFFGEGSRLTVL.

This clonotype has a count of ten or more. The chain recombines TRBV2 with TRBJ2-7; 8 bases line up with TRBD1. V lost 4 bases and J lost 2; bases outside the gene matches: 7. This CDR3 has 15 residues. The germline gives CDR1 SNHLY, CDR2 FYNNEI. CDR3 nucleotide sequence: TGTGCCAGCAGTGGGGAGACAGGGGTCCCCTACGAGCAGTACTTC. As protein: CASSGETGVPYEQYF.

This clonotype appeared many times. The V and J genes are TRBV28 and TRBJ2-7; a possible D gene is TRBD2 (6 bases). V was shortened by 6 bases and J by 0 bases, with 15 bases between the two germline ends. Per the germline V gene, CDR1 is MDHEN and CDR2 is SYDVKM. The CDR3 length is 15 residues. Written as DNA, the CDR3 is TGTGCCAGCAGGTCCTTGAGGGAGGCCTCCTACGAGCAGTACTTC. This codes for CASRSLREASYEQYF.

The V and J genes are TRBV6-2 or TRBV6-3 and TRBJ1-2, with 9 nucleotides matching TRBD1. Trimming took 6 bases from V and 5 from J; bases not matched to a gene: 16. The length of the CDR3 is 17 residues. Germline CDR1 MNHEY, CDR2 SVGEGT. The CDR3: CASSPRDRAGAVYGYTF. For the CDR3, the DNA is TGTGCCAGCAGCCCCCGGGACAGGGCGGGGGCAGTTTATGGCTACACCTTC.

This clonotype occurred many times. V usage is TRBV29-1 and J usage is TRBJ2-7; D is tentatively TRBD1 or TRBD2 (5 bases each). This CDR3 is built from 11 residues. The V end lost 6 bases, the J end lost 4 bases, and 10 bases lay between the germline ends. The germline gives CDR1 SQVTM, CDR2 ANQGSEA. The CDR3 loop reads CSVGTDYEQYF. For the CDR3, the DNA is TGCAGCGTCGGGACCGATTACGAGCAGTACTTC.

This clonotype was counted ten times or more. J is TRBJ2-1 and V is TRBV3-1, with D maybe TRBD2 (5 bases). CDR3 length: 14 amino acids. The V end lost 1 base, the J end lost 7 bases, and 11 bases lay between the germline ends. Germline V gives CDR1 LGHDT, CDR2 YNNKEL (reference sequence). The CDR3 DNA sequence: TGTGCCAGCAGCCAAGTGAGGGCCGGTAATGAGCAGTTCTTC. Residues: CASSQVRAGNEQFF.

Notes on this clonotype: A far bigger clonotype differs at one base, so this is likely a read error. This chain connects TRBV2 to TRBJ2-7; 7 nucleotides match TRBD1. From germline, CDR1 is SNHLY and CDR2 FYNNEI. This CDR3 has 14 residues. J lost 4 bases, V lost 5 bases, and 8 bases had no gene match. CDR3 sequence: CASSTPGQRYEQYF. In nucleotides, the CDR3 is TGTGCCAGCAGTACCCCGGGACAGCGATACGAGCAGTACTTC.

Many counts were recorded for this clonotype. The chain combines TRBV28 with TRBJ2-3, with D unclear. Germline V CDR1 and CDR2: MDHEN, SYDVKM. The CDR3 has 14 residues. V lost 2 bases, J lost 2 bases, and 8 bases lay in between. CDR3 protein: CASSLRRPTDTQYF. CDR3 nucleotide sequence: TGTGCCAGCAGTTTAAGGCGACCCACAGATACGCAGTATTTT.

For the CDR3, the DNA is TGTGCCAGCAGCCAGGGGATCGGAGAGACCCAGTACTTC. Residues: CASSQGIGETQYF. The chain links TRBV5-6 to TRBJ2-5; D possibly corresponds to TRBD1 (6 bases). From germline, CDR1 is SGHDT and CDR2 YYEEEE. V lost 4 bases and J lost 4, with 11 bases in between. The CDR3 covers 13 residues.

To note about this clonotype: Its ends do not fully match the called genes, so a read error is possible. This chain joins TRBV6-2 or TRBV6-3 and TRBJ1-1; D uncertain. The CDR3 sequence is 14 residues long. Germline V CDR1 and CDR2: MNHEY, SVGEGT. The CDR3 reads CASSESSRNTEAFF. In DNA, the CDR3 is TGCGCCAGCAGTGAGTCCAGCAGAAACACTGAAGCTTTCTTT.

There are a few counts of this clonotype. This rearrangement joins TRBV20-1 to TRBJ1-6; D call uncertain. V lost 0 bases and J lost 5, with 17 bases in between. This CDR3 is 17 amino acids long. Germline loops: CDR1 DFQATT, CDR2 SNEGSKA (reference sequence). CDR3 sequence: CSARDNRRSRNNSPLHF. CDR3 nucleotide sequence: TGCAGTGCTAGAGATAACAGACGAAGCCGTAATAATTCACCCCTCCACTTT.

On this clonotype itself: It may be a read error: a sequence one base away is much more abundant. V usage is TRBV6-2 or TRBV6-3 and J usage is TRBJ2-3, with 12 bases fitting TRBD1. CDR1 is MNHEY, CDR2 SVGEGT, per germline. The length of the CDR3 is 16 residues. J was trimmed by 1 base and V by 5 bases; bases with no gene match: 4. For the CDR3, the DNA is TGTGCCAGCAGTCACGGGACAGGGGGCCGCACAGATACGCAGTATTTT. As protein: CASSHGTGGRTDTQYF.

In its sample, this clonotype was seen many times. The CDR3 bases are TGTGCCAGCAGCTTATCGGGAGCGGGTAAAGAGACCCAGTACTTC. It is translated as CASSLSGAGKETQYF. This rearrangement joins TRBV7-2 to TRBJ2-5; D perhaps matches TRBD2 (6 bases). The germline CDR1 and CDR2 sequences are SGHTA and FQGNSA. V lost 2 bases, J lost 3 bases, and 13 bases lay in between. This CDR3 is built from 15 residues.

About this clonotype itself: This likely traces to a read error, being one base from a far larger clone. Because the CDR3 is missing its conserved closing phenylalanine or tryptophan, this is likely a read error. This CDR3 is CASRGEYLGTEAFL. CDR3 in DNA: TGTGCCAGCAGAGGGGAGTACTTGGGCACTGAAGCTTTCCTT. The V and J genes are TRBV2 and TRBJ2-3; maybe TRBD1 (5 bases). The DNA matches TRBJ1-1 better at its end, which makes the J call doubtful. CDR1 and CDR2 (germline): SNHLY, FYNNEI. This CDR3 region has 14 residues.

This clonotype showed up many times. The CDR3 region is CSAPDLIREYGYTF. CDR3 DNA sequence: TGCAGTGCCCCGGACCTAATCCGGGAGTATGGCTACACCTTC. The chain links TRBV20-1 to TRBJ1-2; D is ambiguous. V was trimmed by 6 bases and J by 5 bases, leaving 19 bases between them. This CDR3 contains 14 residues. CDR1 is DFQATT, CDR2 SNEGSKA, per germline (reference sequence).

The chain recombines TRBV29-1 with TRBJ1-1; the match to TRBD1 covers 11 bases. With V trimmed by 4 bases and J by 4 bases, 5 bases remained unmatched. The length of the CDR3 is 14 residues. The germline V gene has CDR1 SQVTM and CDR2 ANQGSEA. CDR3 residues: CSVGDRGKGTEAFF. Written as DNA, the CDR3 is TGCAGCGTTGGGGACAGGGGGAAGGGCACTGAAGCTTTCTTT.

The rearrangement uses TRBV20-1 and TRBJ2-2, with D possibly being TRBD2 (5 bases). CDR1 and CDR2 (germline): DFQATT, SNEGSKA (reference sequence). V was pared by 3 bases and J by 7 bases, with 6 bases between. CDR3 length: 11 amino acids. The CDR3 reads CSASRGGELFF. The CDR3 DNA reads TGCAGTGCTAGCCGGGGCGGGGAGCTGTTTTTT.